This TCR beta chain was sequenced in a study of cytomegalovirus exposure and HLA in healthy donors. Notes on the study in general: As confirmed in vitro, three CMV-associated chains were specific for CMV antigens. There were some V segments, including TRBV6-2 and TRBV6-3, excluded as indistinguishable.

Researchers ran the PCR with 60 Vbeta and 13 Jbeta primers. The repertoire was sequenced with immunoSEQ multiplex PCR; TCRdb's copy has only in-frame clones and lacks some. This table holds 150,000 to 180,000 clones, less than 80% found once. About this clone itself: Its antigen remains unidentified.

V lost 3 bases and J lost 3; bases outside the gene matches: 6. The CDR3 sequence is 16 residues long. Looked up from germline, CDR1 is MNHNY and CDR2 is SVGAGI (reference sequence). The gene calls are TRBV6-6 and TRBJ2-1; 9 nucleotides agree with TRBD2. The specimen sequenced was PBMCs. The sequence was obtained from a young man in good health and CMV-seronegative. CDR3 sequence (DNA): TGTGCCAGCAGTTATGCCCTAGCGGGGAACTACAATGAGCAGTTCTTC. Translated: CASSYALAGNYNEQFF.